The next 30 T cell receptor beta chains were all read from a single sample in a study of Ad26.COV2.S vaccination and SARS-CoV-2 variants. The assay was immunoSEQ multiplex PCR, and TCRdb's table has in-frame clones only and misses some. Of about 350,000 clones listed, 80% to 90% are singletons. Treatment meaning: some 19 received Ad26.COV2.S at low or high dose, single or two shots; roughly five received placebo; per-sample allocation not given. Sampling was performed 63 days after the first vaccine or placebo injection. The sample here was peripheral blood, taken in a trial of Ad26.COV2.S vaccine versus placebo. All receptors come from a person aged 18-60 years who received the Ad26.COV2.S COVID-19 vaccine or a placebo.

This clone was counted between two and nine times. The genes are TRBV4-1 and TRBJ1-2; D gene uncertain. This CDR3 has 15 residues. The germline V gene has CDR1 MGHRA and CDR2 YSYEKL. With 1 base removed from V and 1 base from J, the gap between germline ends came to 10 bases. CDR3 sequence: CASSQGLGYNYGYTF. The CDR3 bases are TGCGCCAGCAGCCAAGGGTTAGGTTATAACTATGGCTACACCTTC.

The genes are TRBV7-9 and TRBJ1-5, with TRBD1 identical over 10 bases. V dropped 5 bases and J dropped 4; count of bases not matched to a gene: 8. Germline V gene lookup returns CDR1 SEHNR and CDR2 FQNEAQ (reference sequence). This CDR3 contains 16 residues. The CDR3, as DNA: TGTGCCAGCAGCCGGGGGACAGGGGATTCAAATCAGCCCCAGCATTTT. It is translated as CASSRGTGDSNQPQHF.

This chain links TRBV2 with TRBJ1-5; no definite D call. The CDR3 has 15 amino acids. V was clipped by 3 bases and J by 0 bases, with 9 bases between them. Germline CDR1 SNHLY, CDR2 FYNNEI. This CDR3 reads CASSERTFSNQPQHF. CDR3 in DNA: TGTGCCAGCAGTGAGCGGACTTTTAGCAATCAGCCCCAGCATTTT.

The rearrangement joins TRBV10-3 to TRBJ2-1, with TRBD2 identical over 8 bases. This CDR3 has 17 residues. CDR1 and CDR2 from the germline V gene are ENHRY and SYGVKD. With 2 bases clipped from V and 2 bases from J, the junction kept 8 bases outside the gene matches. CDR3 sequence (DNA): TGTGCCATCAGTGAGGTCCCTAGCGGGTTAACCTACAATGAGCAGTTCTTC. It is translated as CAISEVPSGLTYNEQFF.

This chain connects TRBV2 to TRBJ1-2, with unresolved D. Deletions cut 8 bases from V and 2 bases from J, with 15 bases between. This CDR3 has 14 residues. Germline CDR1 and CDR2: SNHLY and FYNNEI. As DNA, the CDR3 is TGTGCCAGCGAGAAGGACTTTACCAACTATGGCTACACCTTC. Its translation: CASEKDFTNYGYTF.

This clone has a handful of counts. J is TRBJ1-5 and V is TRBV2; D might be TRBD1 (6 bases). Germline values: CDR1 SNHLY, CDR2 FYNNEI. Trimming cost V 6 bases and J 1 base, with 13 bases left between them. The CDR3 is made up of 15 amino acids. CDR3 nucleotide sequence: TGTGCCAGCAGGGTCGGGACACAAAGCAATCAGCCCCAGCATTTT. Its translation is CASRVGTQSNQPQHF.

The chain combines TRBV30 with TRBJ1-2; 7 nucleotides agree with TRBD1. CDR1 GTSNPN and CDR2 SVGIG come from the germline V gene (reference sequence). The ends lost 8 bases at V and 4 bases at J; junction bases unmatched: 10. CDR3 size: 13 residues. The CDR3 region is CAGTGQALYGYTF. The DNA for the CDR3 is TGTGCCGGAACAGGACAGGCTCTCTATGGCTACACCTTC.

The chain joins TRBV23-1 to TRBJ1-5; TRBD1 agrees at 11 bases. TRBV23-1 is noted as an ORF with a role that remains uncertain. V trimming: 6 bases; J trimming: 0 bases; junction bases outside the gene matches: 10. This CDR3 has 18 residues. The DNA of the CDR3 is TGCGCCAGCAGAACGGGACAGGGGGTTCAAATTAGCAATCAGCCCCAGCATTTT. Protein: CASRTGQGVQISNQPQHF.

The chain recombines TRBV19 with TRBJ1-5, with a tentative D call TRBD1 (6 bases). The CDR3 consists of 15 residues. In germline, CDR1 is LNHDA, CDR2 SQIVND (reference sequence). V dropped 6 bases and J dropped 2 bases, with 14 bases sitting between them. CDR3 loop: CASRYTGRRNQPQHF. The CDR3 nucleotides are TGTGCCAGTAGGTACACAGGGAGGCGCAATCAGCCCCAGCATTTT.

This chain's CDR3 is CASSRTTGHEQYF. The CDR3 DNA follows: TGTGCCAGTAGTAGGACGACAGGGCATGAGCAGTACTTC. The chain uses TRBV19 and TRBJ2-7, with TRBD1 matching over 7 bases. Unmatched junction bases numbered 7, after V lost 4 bases and J lost 7 bases. The CDR3 spans 13 residues. Germline V gene data show CDR1 as LNHDA and CDR2 as SQIVND (reference sequence).

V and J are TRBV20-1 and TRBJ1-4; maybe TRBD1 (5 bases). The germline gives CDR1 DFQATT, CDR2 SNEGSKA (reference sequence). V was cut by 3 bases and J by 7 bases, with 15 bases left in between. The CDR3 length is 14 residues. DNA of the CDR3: TGCAGTGCTAGTCTGCAGGGCGAAACTGAAAAACTGTTTTTT. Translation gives CSASLQGETEKLFF.

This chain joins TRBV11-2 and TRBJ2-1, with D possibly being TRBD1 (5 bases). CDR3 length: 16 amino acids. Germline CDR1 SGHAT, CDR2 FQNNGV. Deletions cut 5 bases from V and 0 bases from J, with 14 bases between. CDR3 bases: TGTGCCAGCAGCCAGGATAGGACAAGCTCCTACAATGAGCAGTTCTTC. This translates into CASSQDRTSSYNEQFF.

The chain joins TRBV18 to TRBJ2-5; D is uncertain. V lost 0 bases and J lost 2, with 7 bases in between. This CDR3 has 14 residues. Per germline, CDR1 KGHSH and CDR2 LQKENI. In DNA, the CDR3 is TGTGCCAGCTCACCACCCAACCTTCAAGAGACCCAGTACTTC. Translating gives CASSPPNLQETQYF.

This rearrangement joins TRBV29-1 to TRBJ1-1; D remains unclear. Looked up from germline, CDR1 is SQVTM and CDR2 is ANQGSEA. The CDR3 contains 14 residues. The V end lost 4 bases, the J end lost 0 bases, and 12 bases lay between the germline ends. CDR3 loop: CSVGGGPLNTEAFF. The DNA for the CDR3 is TGCAGCGTTGGGGGTGGGCCTTTGAACACTGAAGCTTTCTTT. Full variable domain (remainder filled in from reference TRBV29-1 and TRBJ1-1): SAVISQKPSRDICQRGTSLTIQCQVDSQVTMMFWYRQQPGQSLTLIATANQGSEATYESGFVIDKFPISRPNLTFSTLTVSNMSPEDSSIYLCSVGGGPLNTEAFFGQGTRLTVV.

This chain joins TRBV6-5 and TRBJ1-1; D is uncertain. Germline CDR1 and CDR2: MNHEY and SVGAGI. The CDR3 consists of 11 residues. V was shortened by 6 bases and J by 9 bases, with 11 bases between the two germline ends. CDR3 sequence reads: CASRAQRKAFF. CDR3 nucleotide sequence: TGTGCCAGCAGGGCACAGAGAAAAGCTTTCTTT.

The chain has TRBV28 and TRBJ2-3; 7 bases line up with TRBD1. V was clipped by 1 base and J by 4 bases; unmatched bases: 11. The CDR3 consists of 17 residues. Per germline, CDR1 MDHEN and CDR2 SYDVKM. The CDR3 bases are TGTGCCAGCAGTTTATTAGCCTACAGGGGACGGGCAGATACGCAGTATTTT. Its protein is CASSLLAYRGRADTQYF. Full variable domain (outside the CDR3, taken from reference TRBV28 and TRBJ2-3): DVKVTQSSRYLVKRTGEKVFLECVQDMDHENMFWYRQDPGLGLRLIYFSYDVKMKEKGDIPEGYSVSREKKERFSLILESASTNQTSMYLCASSLLAYRGRADTQYFGPGTRLTVL.

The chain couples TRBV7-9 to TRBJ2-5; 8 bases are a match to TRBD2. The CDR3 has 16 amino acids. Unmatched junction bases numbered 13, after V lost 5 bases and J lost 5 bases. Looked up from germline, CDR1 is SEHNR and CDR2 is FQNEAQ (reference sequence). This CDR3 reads CASSPALAGGSETQYF. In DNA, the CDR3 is TGTGCCAGCAGCCCGGCACTGGCGGGAGGATCGGAGACCCAGTACTTC.

The CDR3 DNA sequence: TGTGCCAGCAGCGGGGAGGGCGGTGAAGCTTTCTTT. Protein: CASSGEGGEAFF. V gene TRBV5-5 combines with J gene TRBJ1-1, with D unclear. Germline values: CDR1 SGHKS, CDR2 YYEKEE (reference sequence). This CDR3 has 12 residues. V gave up 4 bases and J gave up 7 bases, with 11 bases separating them. The full variable domain, its missing parts supplied by reference TRBV5-5 and TRBJ1-1, is DAGVTQSPTHLIKTRGQQVTLRCSPISGHKSVSWYQQVLGQGPQFIFQYYEKEERGRGNFPDRFSARQFPNYSSELNVNALLLGDSALYLCASSGEGGEAFFGQGTRLTVV.

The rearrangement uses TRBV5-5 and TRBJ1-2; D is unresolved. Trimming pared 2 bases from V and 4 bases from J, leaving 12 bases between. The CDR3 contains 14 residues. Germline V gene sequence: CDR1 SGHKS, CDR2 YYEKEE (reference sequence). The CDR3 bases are TGTGCCAGCAGCTTTCGCGAGGGATTCTATGGCTACACCTTC. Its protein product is CASSFREGFYGYTF.

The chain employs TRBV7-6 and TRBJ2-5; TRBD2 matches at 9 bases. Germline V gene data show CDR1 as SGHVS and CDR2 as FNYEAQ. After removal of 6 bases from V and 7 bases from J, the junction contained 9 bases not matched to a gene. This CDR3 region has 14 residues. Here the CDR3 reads CASRPGTSPGTQYF. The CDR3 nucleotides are TGTGCCAGCAGGCCCGGGACTAGCCCGGGGACCCAGTACTTC.

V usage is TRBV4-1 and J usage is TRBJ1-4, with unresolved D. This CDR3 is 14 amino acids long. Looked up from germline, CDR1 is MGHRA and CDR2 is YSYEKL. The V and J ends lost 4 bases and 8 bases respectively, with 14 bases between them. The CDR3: CASSLLQQVEKLFF. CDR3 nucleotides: TGCGCCAGCAGCCTACTTCAGCAAGTGGAAAAACTGTTTTTT.

The CDR3: CASSPIPGQGDTEAFF. DNA of the CDR3: TGCGCCAGCAGCCCTATACCGGGACAGGGCGACACTGAAGCTTTCTTT. V usage is TRBV5-1 and J usage is TRBJ1-1; 9 bases are shared with TRBD1. This CDR3 spans 16 amino acids. CDR1 and CDR2 from the germline V gene are SGHRS and YFSETQ. V was clipped by 4 bases and J by 3 bases; unmatched bases: 10.

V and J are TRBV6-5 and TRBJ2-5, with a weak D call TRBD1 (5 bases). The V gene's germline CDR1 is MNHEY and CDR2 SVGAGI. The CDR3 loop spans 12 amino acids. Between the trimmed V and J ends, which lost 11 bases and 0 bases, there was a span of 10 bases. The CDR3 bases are TGTGCCGGAAGACAGAACCAAGAGACCCAGTACTTC. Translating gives CAGRQNQETQYF.

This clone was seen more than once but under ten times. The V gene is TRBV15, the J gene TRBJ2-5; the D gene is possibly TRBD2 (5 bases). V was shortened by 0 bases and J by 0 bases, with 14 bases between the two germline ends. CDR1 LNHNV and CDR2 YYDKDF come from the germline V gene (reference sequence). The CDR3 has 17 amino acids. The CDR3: CATSRDLGSTYQETQYF. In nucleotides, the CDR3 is TGTGCCACCAGCAGAGATTTGGGGAGTACGTACCAAGAGACCCAGTACTTC.

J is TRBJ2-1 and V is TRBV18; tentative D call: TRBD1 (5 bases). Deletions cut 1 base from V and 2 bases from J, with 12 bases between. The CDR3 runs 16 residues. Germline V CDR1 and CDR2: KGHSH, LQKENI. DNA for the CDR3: TGTGCCAGCTCACCACAGGGCAAGGGGACCTACAATGAGCAGTTCTTC. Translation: CASSPQGKGTYNEQFF.

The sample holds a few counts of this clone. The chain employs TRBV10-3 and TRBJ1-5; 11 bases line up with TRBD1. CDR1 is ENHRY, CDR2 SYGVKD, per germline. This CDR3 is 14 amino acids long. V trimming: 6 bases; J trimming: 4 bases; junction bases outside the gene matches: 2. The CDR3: CAIRGQGENQPQHF. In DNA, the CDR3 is TGTGCCATCAGGGGACAGGGGGAGAATCAGCCCCAGCATTTT.

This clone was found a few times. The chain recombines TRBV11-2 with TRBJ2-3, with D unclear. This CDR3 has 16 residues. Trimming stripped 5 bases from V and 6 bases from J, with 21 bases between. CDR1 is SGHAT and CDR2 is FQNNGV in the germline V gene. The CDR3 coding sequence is TGTGCCAGCAGCCCAGGTGATTACTTGACTGGGGATACGCAGTATTTT. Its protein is CASSPGDYLTGDTQYF.

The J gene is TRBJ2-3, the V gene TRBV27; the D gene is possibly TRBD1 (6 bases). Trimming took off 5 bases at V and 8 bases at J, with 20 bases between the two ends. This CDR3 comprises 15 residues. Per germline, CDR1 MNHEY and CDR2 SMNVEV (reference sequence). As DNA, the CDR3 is TGTGCCAGCAGTACAACAGGGCTTCCTGAGGGTACGCAGTATTTT. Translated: CASSTTGLPEGTQYF.

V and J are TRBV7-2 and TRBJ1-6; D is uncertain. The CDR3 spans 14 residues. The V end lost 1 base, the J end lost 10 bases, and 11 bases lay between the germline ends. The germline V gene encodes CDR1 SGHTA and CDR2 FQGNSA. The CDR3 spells CASSLGGVGSPLHF. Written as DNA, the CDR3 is TGTGCCAGCAGCTTAGGCGGGGTAGGCTCACCCCTCCACTTT.

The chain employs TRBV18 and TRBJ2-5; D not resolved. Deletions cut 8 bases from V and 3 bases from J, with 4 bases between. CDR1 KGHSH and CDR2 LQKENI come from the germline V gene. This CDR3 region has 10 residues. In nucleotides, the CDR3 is TGTGCCAGCAAAGAAGAGACCCAGTACTTC. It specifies CASKEETQYF. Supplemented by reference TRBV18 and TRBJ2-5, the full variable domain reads NAGVMQNPRHLVRRRGQEARLRCSPMKGHSHVYWYRQLPEEGLKFMVYLQKENIIDESGMPKERFSAEFPKEGPSILRIQQVVRGDSAAYFCASKEETQYFGPGTRLLVL.